This T cell receptor beta chain was retrieved from a study of blood T cell repertoires in COVID-19. The table came from immunoSEQ multiplex PCR; TCRdb's copy has only in-frame clones and leaves some out. The sample carries approximately 280,000 clones, approximately 86% recorded once. This CDR3 region has 16 residues. With V trimmed by 1 base and J by 5 bases, 3 bases remained unmatched. Per germline, CDR1 SNHLY and CDR2 FYNNEI. The specimen was peripheral blood. The chain joins TRBV2 to TRBJ2-6; TRBD1 matches at 9 bases. The sequence was obtained from a woman in her 30s who had recovered from COVID-19. The CDR3 DNA reads TGTGCCAGCAGTGAAGGGACAGGGGTTCGGGCCAACGTCCTGACTTTC. It specifies CASSEGTGVRANVLTF.